Following are 4 T cell receptor beta chains from one sample sequenced in a study of cytomegalovirus exposure and HLA in healthy donors. A multiplex PCR was run with 60 Vbeta primers and 13 Jbeta primers. TCRdb keeps only in-frame clones here, not all; method: immunoSEQ multiplex PCR. There are 100,000 or so clones in the sample; over 70% occur only once, and over 6.5% lies in the top ten. The material sequenced was PBMCs. These receptors all stem from a woman aged 40-49 years in good health and CMV-seropositive.

The chain carries TRBV28 and TRBJ2-1; TRBD1 aligns across 9 bases. The CDR3 extends over 13 amino acids. V gave up 9 bases and J gave up 6 bases; unmatched junction bases: 6. Germline V gene data show CDR1 as MDHEN and CDR2 as SYDVKM. In DNA form, the CDR3 reads TGTGCCAGTACGGGACAGGGCCTCAATGAGCAGTTCTTC. Translated, it gives CASTGQGLNEQFF.

The chain's CDR3 is CASSPTQGPGETQYF. CDR3 nucleotide sequence: TGTGCCAGCTCACCGACCCAGGGCCCAGGAGAGACCCAGTACTTC. The chain joins TRBV18 to TRBJ2-5, with a weak D call TRBD1 (5 bases). V was clipped by 3 bases and J by 4 bases, with 15 bases between them. CDR1 is KGHSH, CDR2 LQKENI, per germline. The CDR3 is 15 amino acids.

The chain links TRBV2 to TRBJ2-7; possibly TRBD2 for D (7 bases). Germline V gene data show CDR1 as SNHLY and CDR2 as FYNNEI. CDR3 length: 15 amino acids. V was pared by 7 bases and J by 0 bases, with 16 bases between. The chain's CDR3 is CASTGGGGNSYEQYF. DNA of the CDR3: TGTGCCAGCACTGGAGGCGGGGGCAACTCCTACGAGCAGTACTTC. The full variable domain, completed using reference TRBV2 and TRBJ2-7, is EPEVTQTPSHQVTQMGQEVILRCVPISNHLYFYWYRQILGQKVEFLVSFYNNEISEKSEIFDDQFSVERPDGSNFTLKIRSTKLEDSAMYFCASTGGGGNSYEQYFGPGTRLTVT.

This sequence joins TRBV5-1 and TRBJ2-3, with 7 nucleotides matching TRBD2. In germline, CDR1 is SGHRS, CDR2 YFSETQ. The CDR3 loop spans 17 amino acids. V was pared by 5 bases and J by 0 bases, with 12 bases of the junction left unmatched. The CDR3 protein is CASRNMGLLDSTDTQYF. The CDR3 DNA follows: TGCGCCAGCAGAAATATGGGACTACTAGATAGCACAGATACGCAGTATTTT.